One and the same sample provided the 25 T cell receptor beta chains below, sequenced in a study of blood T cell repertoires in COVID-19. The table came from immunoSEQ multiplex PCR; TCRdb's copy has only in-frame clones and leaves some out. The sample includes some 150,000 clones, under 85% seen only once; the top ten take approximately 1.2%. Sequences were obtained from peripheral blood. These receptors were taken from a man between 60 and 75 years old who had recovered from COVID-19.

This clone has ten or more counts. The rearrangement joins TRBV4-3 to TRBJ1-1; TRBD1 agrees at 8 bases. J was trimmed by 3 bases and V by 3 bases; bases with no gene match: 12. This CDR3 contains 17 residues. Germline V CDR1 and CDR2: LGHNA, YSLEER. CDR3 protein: CASSQATRGQVDTEAFF. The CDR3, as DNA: TGCGCCAGCAGCCAGGCAACCCGGGGACAGGTGGACACTGAAGCTTTCTTT.

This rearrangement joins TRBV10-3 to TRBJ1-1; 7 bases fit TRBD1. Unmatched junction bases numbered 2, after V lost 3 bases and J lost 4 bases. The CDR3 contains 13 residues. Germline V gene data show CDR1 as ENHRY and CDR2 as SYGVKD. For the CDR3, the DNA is TGTGCCATCAGTGACAGGGGGTTCACTGAAGCTTTCTTT. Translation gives CAISDRGFTEAFF.

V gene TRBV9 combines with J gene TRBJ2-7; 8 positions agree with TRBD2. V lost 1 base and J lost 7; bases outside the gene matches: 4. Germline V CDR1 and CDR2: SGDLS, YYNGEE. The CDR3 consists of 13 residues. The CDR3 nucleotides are TGTGCCAGCAGCGTAACTAGCGGAGCAGAGCAGTACTTC. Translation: CASSVTSGAEQYF.

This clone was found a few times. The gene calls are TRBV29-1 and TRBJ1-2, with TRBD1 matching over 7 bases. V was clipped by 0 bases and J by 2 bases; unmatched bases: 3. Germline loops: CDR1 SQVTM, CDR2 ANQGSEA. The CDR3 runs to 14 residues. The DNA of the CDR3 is TGCAGCGTTGAAGAGACAGGGTACAACTATGGCTACACCTTC. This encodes CSVEETGYNYGYTF.

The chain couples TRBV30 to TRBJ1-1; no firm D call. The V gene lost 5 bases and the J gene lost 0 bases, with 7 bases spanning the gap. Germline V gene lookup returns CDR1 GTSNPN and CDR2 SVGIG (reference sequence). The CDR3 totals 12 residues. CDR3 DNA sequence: TGTGCCTGGTCGGGGATGAACACTGAAGCTTTCTTT. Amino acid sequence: CAWSGMNTEAFF.

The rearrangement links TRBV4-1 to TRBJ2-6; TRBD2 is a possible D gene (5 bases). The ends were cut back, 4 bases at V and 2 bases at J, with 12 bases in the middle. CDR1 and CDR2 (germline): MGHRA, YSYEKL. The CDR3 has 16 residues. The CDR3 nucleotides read TGCGCCAGCAGCCCCCACACCGGGGCTGGGGCCAACGTCCTGACTTTC. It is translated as CASSPHTGAGANVLTF.

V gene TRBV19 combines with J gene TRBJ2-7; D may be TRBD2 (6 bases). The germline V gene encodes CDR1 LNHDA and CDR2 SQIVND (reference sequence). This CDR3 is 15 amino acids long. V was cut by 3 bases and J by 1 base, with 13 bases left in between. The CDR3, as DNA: TGTGCCAGTAGTATTTTTCAGGGAGGTTCCTACGAGCAGTACTTC. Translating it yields CASSIFQGGSYEQYF.

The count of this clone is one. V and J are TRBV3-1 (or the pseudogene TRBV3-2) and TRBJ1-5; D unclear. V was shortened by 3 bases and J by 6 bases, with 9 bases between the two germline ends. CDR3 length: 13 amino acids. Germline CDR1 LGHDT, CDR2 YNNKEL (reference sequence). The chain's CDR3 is CASSQMAGQPQHF. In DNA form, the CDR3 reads TGTGCCAGCAGCCAGATGGCTGGTCAGCCCCAGCATTTT.

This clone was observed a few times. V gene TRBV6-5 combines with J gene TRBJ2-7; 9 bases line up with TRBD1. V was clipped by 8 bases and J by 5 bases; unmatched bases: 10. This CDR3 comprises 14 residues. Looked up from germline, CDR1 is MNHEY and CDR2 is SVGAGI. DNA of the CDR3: TGTGCCAGCCCATCGGACAGGGGACGTAACGAGCAGTACTTC. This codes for CASPSDRGRNEQYF.

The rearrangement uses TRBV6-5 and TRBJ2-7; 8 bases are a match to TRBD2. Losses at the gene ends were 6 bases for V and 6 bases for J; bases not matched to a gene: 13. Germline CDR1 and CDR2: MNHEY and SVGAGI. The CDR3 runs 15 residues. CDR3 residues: CASRRSGGGLVEQYF. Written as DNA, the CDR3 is TGTGCCAGCAGACGCAGCGGGGGTGGTTTAGTCGAGCAGTACTTC.

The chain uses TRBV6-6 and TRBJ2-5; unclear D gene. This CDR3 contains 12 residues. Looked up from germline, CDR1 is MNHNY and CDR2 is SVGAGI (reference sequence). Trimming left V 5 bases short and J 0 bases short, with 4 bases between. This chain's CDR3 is CASSDNQETQYF. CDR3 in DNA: TGTGCCAGCAGTGACAACCAAGAGACCCAGTACTTC.

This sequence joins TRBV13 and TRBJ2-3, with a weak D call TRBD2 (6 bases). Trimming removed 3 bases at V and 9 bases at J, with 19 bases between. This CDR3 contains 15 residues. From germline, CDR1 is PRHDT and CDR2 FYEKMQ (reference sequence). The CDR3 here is CASSFGRGNLQTQYF. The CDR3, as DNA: TGTGCCAGCAGCTTTGGTCGGGGGAACCTCCAAACGCAGTATTTT.

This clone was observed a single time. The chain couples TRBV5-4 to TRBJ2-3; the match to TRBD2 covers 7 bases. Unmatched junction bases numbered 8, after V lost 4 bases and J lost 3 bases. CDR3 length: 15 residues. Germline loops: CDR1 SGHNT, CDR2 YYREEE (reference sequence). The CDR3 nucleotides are TGTGCCAGCAGCGAAGGACTAGGGGAAACAGATACGCAGTATTTT. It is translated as CASSEGLGETDTQYF.

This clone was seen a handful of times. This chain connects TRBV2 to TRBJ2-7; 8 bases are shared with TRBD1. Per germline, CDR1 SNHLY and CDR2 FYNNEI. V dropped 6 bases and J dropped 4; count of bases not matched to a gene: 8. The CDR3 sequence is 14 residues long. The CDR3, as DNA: TGTGCCAGCAGGATGGGACAGGACTTTTACGAGCAGTACTTC. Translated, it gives CASRMGQDFYEQYF.

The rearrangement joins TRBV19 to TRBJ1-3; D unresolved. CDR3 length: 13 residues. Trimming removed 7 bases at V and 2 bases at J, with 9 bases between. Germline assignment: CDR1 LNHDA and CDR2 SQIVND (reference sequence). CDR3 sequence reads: CASNGSPGNTIYF. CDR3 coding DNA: TGTGCCAGTAATGGGAGTCCTGGAAACACCATATATTTT.

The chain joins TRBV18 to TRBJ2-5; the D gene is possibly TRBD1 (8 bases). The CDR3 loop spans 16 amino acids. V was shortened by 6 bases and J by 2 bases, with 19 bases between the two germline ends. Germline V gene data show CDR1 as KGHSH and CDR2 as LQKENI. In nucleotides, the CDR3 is TGTGCCAGCTCGATTTACAGGGGGACTATGCAAGAGACCCAGTACTTC. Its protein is CASSIYRGTMQETQYF.

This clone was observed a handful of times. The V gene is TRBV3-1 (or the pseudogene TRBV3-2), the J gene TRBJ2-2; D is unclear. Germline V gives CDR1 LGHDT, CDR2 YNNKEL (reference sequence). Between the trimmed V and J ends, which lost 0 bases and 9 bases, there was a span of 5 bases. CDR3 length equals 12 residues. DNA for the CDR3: TGTGCCAGCAGCCAAGATGGCCGGGAGCTGTTTTTT. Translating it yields CASSQDGRELFF.

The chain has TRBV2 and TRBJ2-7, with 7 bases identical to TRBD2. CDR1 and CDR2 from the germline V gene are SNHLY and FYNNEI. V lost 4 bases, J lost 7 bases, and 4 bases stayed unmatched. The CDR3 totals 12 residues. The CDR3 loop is CASSGTRGEQYF. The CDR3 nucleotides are TGTGCCAGCAGTGGGACTAGAGGTGAGCAGTACTTC.

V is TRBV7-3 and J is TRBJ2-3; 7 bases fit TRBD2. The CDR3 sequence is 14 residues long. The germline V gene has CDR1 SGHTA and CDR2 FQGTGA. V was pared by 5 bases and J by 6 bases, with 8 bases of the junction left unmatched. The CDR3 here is CASSPGLGGDTQYF. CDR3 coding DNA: TGTGCCAGCAGCCCTGGACTAGGAGGCGATACGCAGTATTTT.

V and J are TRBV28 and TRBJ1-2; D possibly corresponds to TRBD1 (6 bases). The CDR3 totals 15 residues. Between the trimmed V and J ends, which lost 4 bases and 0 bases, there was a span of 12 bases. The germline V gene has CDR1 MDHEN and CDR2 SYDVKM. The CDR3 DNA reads TGTGCCAGCAGTTCTCTCACAGGGACTAACTATGGCTACACCTTC. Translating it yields CASSSLTGTNYGYTF.

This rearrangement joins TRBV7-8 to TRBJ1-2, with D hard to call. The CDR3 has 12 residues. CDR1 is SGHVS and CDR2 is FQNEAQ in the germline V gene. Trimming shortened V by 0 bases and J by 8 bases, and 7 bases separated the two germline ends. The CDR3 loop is CASSLAGEGYTF. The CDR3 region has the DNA TGTGCCAGCAGCTTAGCCGGGGAGGGCTACACCTTC.

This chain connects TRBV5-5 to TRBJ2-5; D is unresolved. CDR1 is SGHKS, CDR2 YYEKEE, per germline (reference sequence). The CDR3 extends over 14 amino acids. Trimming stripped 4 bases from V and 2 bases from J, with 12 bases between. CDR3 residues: CASSPPFQQETQYF. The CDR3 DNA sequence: TGTGCCAGCAGCCCGCCTTTCCAGCAAGAGACCCAGTACTTC.

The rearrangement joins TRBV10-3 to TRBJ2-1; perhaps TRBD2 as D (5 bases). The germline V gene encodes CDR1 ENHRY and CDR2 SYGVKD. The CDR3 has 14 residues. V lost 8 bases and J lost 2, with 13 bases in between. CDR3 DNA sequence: TGTGCCATCGTCAGCGCCGGGGCCTACAATGAGCAGTTCTTC. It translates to CAIVSAGAYNEQFF.

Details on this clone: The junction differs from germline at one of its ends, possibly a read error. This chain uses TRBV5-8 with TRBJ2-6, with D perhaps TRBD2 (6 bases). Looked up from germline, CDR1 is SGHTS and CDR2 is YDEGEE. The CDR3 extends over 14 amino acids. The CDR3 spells CASTLRGRANVLTF. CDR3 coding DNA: TGTGCCAGCACCTTGCGGGGTCGGGCCAACGTCCTGACTTTC.

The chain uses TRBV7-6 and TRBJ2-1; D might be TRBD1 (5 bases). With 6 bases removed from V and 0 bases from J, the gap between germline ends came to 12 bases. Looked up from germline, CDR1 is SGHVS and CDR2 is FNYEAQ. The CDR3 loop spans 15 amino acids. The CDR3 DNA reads TGTGCCAGCAGGAAGGGGTCGAGCTCCTACAATGAGCAGTTCTTC. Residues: CASRKGSSSYNEQFF.